These T cell receptor beta chains were read from a single sample in a study of a mutant IDH1 vaccine in newly diagnosed glioma. Repertoires were generated with immunoSEQ multiplex PCR, while TCRdb's copy carries only in-frame clones and drops some. This sample has 55,000 to 70,000 clones, with approximately 86% found just once. Sequencing used PBMCs, obtained from a glioma patient treated with radiotherapy, temozolomide or both. The receptors were gathered from a man aged 25-45 years with glioma. The CDR3 runs from the conserved cysteine through the conserved F or W. A D gene is named only where the DNA matches it firmly. A row's size may be missing; if present it is once, few, many or a size class.

CDR3	DNA	J	size	D	V
CATSRDWQGSDEQYF	TGTGCCACCAGCAGAGATTGGCAGGGGTCGGACGAGCAGTACTTC	TRBJ2-7	once	-	TRBV15
CASSFYGEGSYEQYF	TGTGCCAGCAGTTTTTACGGGGAGGGTTCCTACGAGCAGTACTTC	TRBJ2-7	-	TRBD2	TRBV27
CATSPTGKNGETQYF	TGTGCCACCAGCCCCACAGGGAAAAATGGAGAGACCCAGTACTTC	TRBJ2-5	-	-	TRBV15
CASSMFMGNTEAFF	TGTGCCAGTAGTATGTTTATGGGAAACACTGAAGCTTTCTTT	TRBJ1-1	-	-	TRBV19
CATSRGGVRNEQFF	TGTGCCACCAGCAGGGGGGGGGTCAGGAATGAGCAGTTCTTC	TRBJ2-1	-	TRBD2	TRBV15
CASSLAPQTGVESPLHF	TGTGCCAGCAGCTTGGCCCCCCAAACAGGGGTAGAATCACCCCTCCACTTT	TRBJ1-6	-	TRBD1	TRBV5-5
CASSLTQGFGYTF	TGTGCCAGCAGTTTAACCCAGGGGTTCGGCTACACCTTC	TRBJ1-2	-	-	TRBV27
CASSRGHQETQYF	TGCGCCAGCAGCCGGGGACACCAAGAGACCCAGTACTTC	TRBJ2-5	-	-	TRBV5-1
CSINKPPSEMNTEAFF	TGCAGCATAAACAAACCCCCTTCCGAAATGAACACTGAAGCTTTCTTT	TRBJ1-1	-	-	TRBV29-1
CASSYAEANTEAFF	TGTGCCAGCAGTTACGCCGAAGCGAACACTGAAGCTTTCTTT	TRBJ1-1	-	-	TRBV6-6
CASSSRNTGELFF	TGTGCCAGCAGCTCGAGGAACACCGGGGAGCTGTTTTTT	TRBJ2-2	-	-	TRBV7-6
CASSLVGSLNTEAFF	TGCGCCAGCAGCTTGGTGGGCAGCCTGAACACTGAAGCTTTCTTT	TRBJ1-1	-	-	TRBV5-1
CASSLVSANEQFF	TGTGCCAGCAGCTTAGTGTCGGCTAATGAGCAGTTCTTC	TRBJ2-1	-	-	TRBV11-2
CASSQDLPGGEKLFF	TGCGCCAGCAGCCAAGATCTCCCTGGGGGCGAAAAACTGTTTTTT	TRBJ1-4	few	-	TRBV4-1
CSVEDLEGTYQETQYF	TGCAGCGTTGAAGATCTTGAGGGGACGTACCAAGAGACCCAGTACTTC	TRBJ2-5	-	-	TRBV29-1
CASRIHQGVGGYYGYTF	TGTGCCAGCAGGATACACCAGGGGGTTGGGGGGTACTATGGCTACACCTTC	TRBJ1-2	-	TRBD1	TRBV27
CASSTFPGADTGELFF	TGTGCCAGCAGCACCTTCCCTGGGGCCGACACCGGGGAGCTGTTTTTT	TRBJ2-2	-	-	TRBV9
CSVPGQGHTSISETQYF	TGCAGCGTACCGGGACAGGGGCATACCTCTATATCGGAGACCCAGTACTTC	TRBJ2-5	-	TRBD1	TRBV29-1
CSVRGARHTYEQYF	TGCAGCGTTCGGGGGGCTCGACACACCTACGAGCAGTACTTC	TRBJ2-7	-	-	TRBV29-1
CASTPSALGGTYEQYF	TGTGCCAGTACCCCCTCCGCGCTGGGGGGCACCTACGAGCAGTACTTC	TRBJ2-7	-	-	TRBV19
CASSLLVFGQGAYEQFF	TGTGCCAGCAGCTTACTTGTTTTCGGACAGGGGGCGTATGAGCAGTTCTTC	TRBJ2-1	once	TRBD1	TRBV13
CASSLPSGVTYEQYF	TGTGCCAGCAGCTTGCCCTCAGGGGTAACCTACGAGCAGTACTTC	TRBJ2-7	-	-	TRBV5-5
CASKKDSRDNSPLHF	TGCGCCAGCAAGAAGGACAGTCGGGATAATTCACCCCTCCACTTT	TRBJ1-6	-	-	TRBV5-1
CASNRGAGAGGYTF	TGTGCCAGCAACAGAGGGGCCGGCGCGGGTGGCTACACCTTC	TRBJ1-2	-	-	TRBV7-9
CASSLVPGREETQYF	TGCGCCAGCAGCTTGGTCCCTGGCAGGGAAGAGACCCAGTACTTC	TRBJ2-5	-	-	TRBV5-1
CASSQEGNTIYF	TGTGCCAGCAGCCAAGAGGGAAACACCATATATTTT	TRBJ1-3	-	-	TRBV4-2
CASRSGWPQHF	TGTGCCAGCAGAAGTGGGTGGCCCCAGCATTTT	TRBJ1-5	-	-	TRBV28
CASSLRLAGDGTDTQYF	TGTGCCAGCAGCTTAAGACTAGCTGGGGATGGCACAGATACGCAGTATTTT	TRBJ2-3	-	TRBD2	TRBV11-2
CASSPRSGGTSGANVLTF	TGCGCCAGCAGTCCCCGCAGCGGGGGCACCTCTGGGGCCAACGTCCTGACTTTC	TRBJ2-6	-	TRBD2	TRBV4-1
CASSLGVRPSGRYQETQYF	TGTGCCAGCAGCTTAGGGGTCCGGCCTAGCGGGAGGTACCAAGAGACCCAGTACTTC	TRBJ2-5	few	TRBD2	TRBV7-6
CAWSVEEDSSPFGNTIYF	TGTGCCTGGAGTGTAGAAGAAGACAGCTCTCCATTTGGAAACACCATATATTTT	TRBJ1-3	-	-	TRBV30
CASSVGGAGNTIYF	TGTGCCAGCAGCGTAGGGGGGGCTGGAAACACCATATATTTT	TRBJ1-3	-	-	TRBV9
CASSFRAYSNQPQHF	TGTGCCAGCAGTTTTCGGGCTTATAGCAATCAGCCCCAGCATTTT	TRBJ1-5	once	-	TRBV28
CASSMSGGFAGYTF	TGTGCCAGTAGTATGAGTGGAGGATTCGCTGGCTACACCTTC	TRBJ1-2	-	-	TRBV19
CSAHGPLNTEAFF	TGCAGCGCCCACGGGCCCTTGAACACTGAAGCTTTCTTT	TRBJ1-1	-	-	TRBV29-1
CASVTRGRETQYF	TGTGCCAGCGTGACGAGGGGCCGGGAGACCCAGTACTTC	TRBJ2-5	-	-	TRBV2
CATSRDWEPTGELFF	TGTGCCACCAGCAGAGATTGGGAGCCCACCGGGGAGCTGTTTTTT	TRBJ2-2	-	-	TRBV15
CASAAGLIMNTEAFF	TGTGCCAGTGCGGCGGGACTTATCATGAACACTGAAGCTTTCTTT	TRBJ1-1	-	-	TRBV7-9
CASSLGQPYSNQPQHF	TGTGCCAGCAGCCTCGGACAGCCCTATAGCAATCAGCCCCAGCATTTT	TRBJ1-5	-	-	TRBV6-6
CASSPTGVENTEAFF	TGCGCCAGCAGCCCCACAGGGGTGGAGAACACTGAAGCTTTCTTT	TRBJ1-1	-	TRBD1	TRBV4-1
CASIAYTEAFF	TGTGCCAGCATCGCCTACACTGAAGCTTTCTTT	TRBJ1-1	-	-	TRBV2
CASTLDRGHTEAFF	TGTGCCAGCACTTTGGACAGGGGGCACACTGAAGCTTTCTTT	TRBJ1-1	few	TRBD1	TRBV27
CASSLGSATNEKLFF	TGTGCCAGCTCACTGGGGAGTGCAACTAATGAAAAACTGTTTTTT	TRBJ1-4	-	-	TRBV18
CASSQEPRGPSTGELFF	TGCGCCAGCAGCCAAGAGCCGCGGGGTCCGAGCACCGGGGAGCTGTTTTTT	TRBJ2-2	few	-	TRBV4-1
CSASGQSYNEQFF	TGCAGCGCTTCGGGACAGTCCTACAATGAGCAGTTCTTC	TRBJ2-1	-	TRBD1	TRBV29-1
CASSQQPGDSNQPQHF	TGCGCCAGCAGCCAACAGCCTGGGGATAGCAATCAGCCCCAGCATTTT	TRBJ1-5	few	-	TRBV4-1
CASSFGPNQPQHF	TGTGCCAGCAGTTTTGGTCCGAATCAGCCCCAGCATTTT	TRBJ1-5	-	-	TRBV27
CASSRWQGAPGEQFF	TGTGCCAGCAGCCGGTGGCAGGGGGCGCCGGGTGAGCAGTTCTTC	TRBJ2-1	once	TRBD1	TRBV11-2
CASSPGQGYQPQHF	TGCGCCAGCAGCCCGGGACAGGGCTATCAGCCCCAGCATTTT	TRBJ1-5	once	TRBD1	TRBV5-1
CASTPRGQPDTQYF	TGTGCCAGCACCCCCAGGGGCCAGCCAGATACGCAGTATTTT	TRBJ2-3	-	-	TRBV7-9
CASSQGVKTGELFF	TGTGCCAGCAGCCAGGGGGTTAAGACCGGGGAGCTGTTTTTT	TRBJ2-2	-	-	TRBV4-2
CASSPQNRHEKLFF	TGTGCCAGCAGCCCACAAAACAGGCATGAAAAACTGTTTTTT	TRBJ1-4	-	-	TRBV4-2
CASSPPSHATNEKLFF	TGTGCCAGCTCACCCCCATCACATGCAACTAATGAAAAACTGTTTTTT	TRBJ1-4	-	-	TRBV18
CASSVTSGTTYNEQFF	TGTGCCAGCAGCGTAACTAGCGGGACCACCTACAATGAGCAGTTCTTC	TRBJ2-1	-	TRBD2	TRBV9
CASSQDGLSGNTIYF	TGTGCCAGCAGCCAAGACGGCCTCTCTGGAAACACCATATATTTT	TRBJ1-3	-	-	TRBV4-2
CASSLGGGGYNEQFF	TGTGCCAGCAGCTTAGGCGGGGGGGGCTACAATGAGCAGTTCTTC	TRBJ2-1	-	TRBD2	TRBV13
CASSWTARYEQYF	TGTGCCAGCAGCTGGACTGCTCGCTACGAGCAGTACTTC	TRBJ2-7	few	-	TRBV6-5
CASSLGGNYGYTF	TGTGCCAGCAGCCTCGGTGGAAACTATGGCTACACCTTC	TRBJ1-2	-	-	TRBV14